This TCR beta chain was identified in a study of T cell responses to AZD1222 COVID-19 vaccine. Points from the study as a whole: Donors were chiefly white British, with a greater number of females, and clonal diversity was perhaps underestimated. Reportedly, nearly half the spike-specific TCRs target unmutated variant regions. Repertoires were obtained only post-peak T cell response.

In the case of this clone: Its antigen is still unknown.

Some clones are missing from TCRdb's copy, which holds only in-frame ones; the method was immunoSEQ multiplex PCR. The table lists around 70,000 clones, around 90% of them singletons, with around 1.2% in the top ten. The germline V gene encodes CDR1 LNHDA and CDR2 SQIVND (reference sequence). The CDR3 loop spans 16 amino acids. The V gene lost 3 bases and the J gene lost 0 bases, with 11 bases spanning the gap. This sequence joins TRBV19 and TRBJ1-4, with D possibly TRBD1 on 5 matching bases. This receptor was identified in an adult who received the AZD1222 COVID-19 vaccine. Sequences were derived from peripheral blood, sampled 28 days after the second AZD1222 dose. The CDR3 is CASSIRGGATNEKLFF. The DNA of the CDR3 is TGTGCCAGTAGTATTCGGGGAGGGGCAACTAATGAAAAACTGTTTTTT.